The sample holds a few counts of the clone carrying this T cell receptor (beta chain). TCRbeta library construction was performed incorporating unique molecular identifiers. TCRdb passed the PCR reads through MiXCR, listing each CDR3 protein once. The repertoire consists of a few hundred thousand distinct CDR3 sequences, with around 21% occurring once and the leading ten covering around 4%. This specimen belongs to a study of T-cell reconstitution after alpha-beta-depleted transplantation in children. The CDR3 is 16 amino acids. Germline loops: CDR1 MNHEY, CDR2 SVGAGI. Trimming cost V 2 bases and J 6 bases, with 20 bases left between them.

The sample in question was PBMCs from the stem cell graft donor, obtained from the stem cell graft. This receptor was taken from a human donor who donated a stem cell graft to a child with acute myeloid leukemia. This sequence joins TRBV6-5 and TRBJ2-7; D is unclear. In DNA, the CDR3 is TGTGCCAGCAGTTACGGGCCAGCCTCCTCAGGTCGCGAGCAGTACTTC. It codes for CASSYGPASSGREQYF.